Below, one T cell receptor beta chain is given with its context. Its antigen is unidentified. The germline gives CDR1 LGHNA, CDR2 YSLEER. The CDR3 loop spans 15 amino acids. The V gene end was trimmed by 0 bases and the J gene end by 4 bases; junction bases not matched to a gene: 5. The record originates from a study of early T cells in non-severe SARS-CoV-2 infection. Study-wide context: The input, bulk RNA from unsorted whole blood, was sequenced, and chains were unpaired.

Unique molecular identifier tags were affixed to discrete cDNA molecules. In TCRdb, the 5' RACE reads were re-called with MiXCR into one record per CDR3 protein. The table lists 49,000 or so distinct CDR3 sequences, under 7% of them singletons, with 2.5% to 3% in the top ten. General study points: There was a bias toward anti-spike CD8 responses in VDJdb matching, which missed private and CD4 specificities.

Sample: whole blood, taken at baseline. The chain carries TRBV4-3 and TRBJ2-5; 7 positions agree with TRBD1. The receptor was derived from an adult who was a healthcare worker with PCR-confirmed SARS-CoV-2 infection or an uninfected control (not recorded which). The CDR3 loop reads CASSQEKGAVETQYF. CDR3 coding DNA: TGCGCCAGCAGCCAAGAGAAGGGGGCGGTAGAGACCCAGTACTTC.